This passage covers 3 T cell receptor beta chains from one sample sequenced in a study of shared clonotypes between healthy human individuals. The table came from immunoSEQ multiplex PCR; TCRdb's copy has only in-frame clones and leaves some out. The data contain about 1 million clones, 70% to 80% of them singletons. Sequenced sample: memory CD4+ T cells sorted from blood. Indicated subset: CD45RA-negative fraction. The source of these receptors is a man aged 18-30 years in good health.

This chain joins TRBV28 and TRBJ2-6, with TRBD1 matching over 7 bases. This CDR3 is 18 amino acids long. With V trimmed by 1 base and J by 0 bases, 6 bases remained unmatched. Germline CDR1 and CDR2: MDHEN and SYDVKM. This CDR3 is CASSLSRTGRSGANVLTF. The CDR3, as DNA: TGTGCCAGCAGTTTATCCCGGACAGGCCGCTCTGGGGCCAACGTCCTGACTTTC.

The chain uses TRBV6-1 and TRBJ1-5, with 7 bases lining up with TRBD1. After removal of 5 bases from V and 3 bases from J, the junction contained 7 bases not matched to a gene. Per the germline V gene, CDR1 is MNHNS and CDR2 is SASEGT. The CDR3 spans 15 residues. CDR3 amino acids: CASSRDRASNQPQHF. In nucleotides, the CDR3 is TGTGCCAGCAGTCGAGACAGGGCTTCCAATCAGCCCCAGCATTTT.

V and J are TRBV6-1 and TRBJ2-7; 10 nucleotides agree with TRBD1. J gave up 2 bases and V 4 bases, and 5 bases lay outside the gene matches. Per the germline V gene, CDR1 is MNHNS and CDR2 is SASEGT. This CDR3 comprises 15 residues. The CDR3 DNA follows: TGTGCCAGCAGTGGGGGGGACAGGGGAACCTACGAGCAGTACTTC. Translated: CASSGGDRGTYEQYF.